This T cell receptor (beta chain) came from a study of blood T cell repertoires in COVID-19. Study-level background: Material from acute and convalescent COVID-19 was sourced from the United States, Italy and Spain. The cDNA or gDNA used as material had been derived from T cells, B-cell-depleted T cells, or PBMCs.

Assay used: immunoSEQ multiplex PCR; TCRdb lists only in-frame clones, some missing. Altogether approximately 200,000 clones are present, about 81% being singletons, with the ten largest covering approximately 10%. Germline CDR1 and CDR2: SQVTM and ANQGSEA. V lost 2 bases and J 1 base, leaving 6 bases between the germline ends. This CDR3 has 12 residues. Seattle patient enrollment occurred during active infection, with longitudinal follow-up thereafter. The specimen was peripheral blood. This clonotype was sampled from an elderly woman with COVID-19, enrolled during active disease. This chain connects TRBV29-1 to TRBJ2-7; D gene unclear. The CDR3 DNA is TGCAGCGTTGAATCCCGGTCCTACGAGCAGTACTTC. This sequence encodes CSVESRSYEQYF.